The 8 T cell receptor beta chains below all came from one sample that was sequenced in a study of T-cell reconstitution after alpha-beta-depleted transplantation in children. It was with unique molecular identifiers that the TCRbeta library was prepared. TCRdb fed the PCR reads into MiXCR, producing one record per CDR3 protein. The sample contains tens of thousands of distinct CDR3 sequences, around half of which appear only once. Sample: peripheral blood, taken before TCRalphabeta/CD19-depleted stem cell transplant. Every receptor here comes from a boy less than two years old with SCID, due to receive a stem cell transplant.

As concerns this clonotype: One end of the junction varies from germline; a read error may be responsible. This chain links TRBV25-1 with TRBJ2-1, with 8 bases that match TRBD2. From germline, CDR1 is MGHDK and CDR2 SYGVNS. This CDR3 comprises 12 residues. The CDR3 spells CASEREYNEHFF. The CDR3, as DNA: TGTGCCAGCGAGCGGGAGTACAATGAGCATTTCTTC.

CDR3 nucleotide sequence: TGTGCCAGCACCTCAGGGGGCGAGCAGTACTTC. Its protein is CASTSGGEQYF. The rearrangement links TRBV3-1 to TRBJ2-7, with 7 bases matching TRBD1. Germline CDR1 is LGHDT and CDR2 is YNNKEL (reference sequence). The CDR3 loop spans 11 amino acids. Trimming removed 7 bases from V and 6 bases from J; junction bases left unmatched: 3.

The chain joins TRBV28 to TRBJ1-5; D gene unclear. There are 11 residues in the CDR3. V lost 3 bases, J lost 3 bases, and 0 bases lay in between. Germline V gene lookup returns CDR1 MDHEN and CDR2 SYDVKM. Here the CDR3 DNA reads TGTGCCAGCAGTTTCAATCAGCCCCAGCATTTT. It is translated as CASSFNQPQHF. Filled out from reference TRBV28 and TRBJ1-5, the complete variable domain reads DVKVTQSSRYLVKRTGEKVFLECVQDMDHENMFWYRQDPGLGLRLIYFSYDVKMKEKGDIPEGYSVSREKKERFSLILESASTNQTSMYLCASSFNQPQHFGDGTRLSIL.

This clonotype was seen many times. The CDR3 loop is CASSHPFGGLNTGELFF. For the CDR3, the DNA is TGCGCCAGCAGCCACCCCTTCGGAGGGCTTAACACCGGGGAGCTGTTTTTT. The gene calls are TRBV4-3 and TRBJ2-2; D might be TRBD2 (6 bases). V dropped 3 bases and J dropped 2 bases, with 16 bases sitting between them. CDR1 and CDR2 from the germline V gene are LGHNA and YSLEER. The CDR3 consists of 17 residues.

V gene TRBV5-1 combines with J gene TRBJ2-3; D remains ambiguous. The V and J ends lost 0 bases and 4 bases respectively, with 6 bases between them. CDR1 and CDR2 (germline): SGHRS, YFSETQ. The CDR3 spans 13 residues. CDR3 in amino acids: CASSLEASDTQYF. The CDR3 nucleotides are TGCGCCAGCAGCTTGGAGGCATCAGATACGCAGTATTTT.

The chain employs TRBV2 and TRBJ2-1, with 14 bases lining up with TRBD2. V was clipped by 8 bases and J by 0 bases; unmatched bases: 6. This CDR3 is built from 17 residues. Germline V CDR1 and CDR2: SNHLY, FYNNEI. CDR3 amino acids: CASAGLAGGRSYNEQFF. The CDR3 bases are TGTGCCAGCGCCGGACTAGCGGGGGGCCGCTCCTACAATGAGCAGTTCTTC.

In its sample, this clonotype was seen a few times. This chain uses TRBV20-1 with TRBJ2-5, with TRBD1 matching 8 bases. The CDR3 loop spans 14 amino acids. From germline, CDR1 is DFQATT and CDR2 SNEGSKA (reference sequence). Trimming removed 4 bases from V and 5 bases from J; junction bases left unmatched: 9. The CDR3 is CSAKPGGIMETQYF. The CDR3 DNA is TGCAGTGCTAAACCAGGGGGCATTATGGAGACCCAGTACTTC.

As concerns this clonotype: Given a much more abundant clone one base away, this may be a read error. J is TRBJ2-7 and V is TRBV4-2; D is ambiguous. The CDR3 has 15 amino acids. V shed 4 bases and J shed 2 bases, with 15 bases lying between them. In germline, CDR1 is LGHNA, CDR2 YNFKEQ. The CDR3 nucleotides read TGTGCCAGCAGCCCTGGGCTGGGCCCGACCTACGAGCAGTACTTC. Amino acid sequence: CASSPGLGPTYEQYF.